This entry concerns a single T cell receptor (beta chain). The CDR3 has 14 amino acids. Germline lookup yields CDR1 SGDLS and CDR2 YYNGEE. Trimming removed 0 bases from V and 6 bases from J; junction bases left unmatched: 2. The table came from immunoSEQ multiplex PCR; TCRdb's copy has only in-frame clones and leaves some out. The sample yields fewer than 35,000 clones, roughly 90% seen once. These data come from a study of blood T cell repertoires in COVID-19. The sequenced sample consisted of peripheral blood. This receptor was obtained from a man aged 50 to 59 with active or convalescent COVID-19. The rearrangement uses TRBV9 and TRBJ2-7; 11 bases fit TRBD2. The CDR3 sequence: CASSVGLAGGEQYF. For the CDR3, the DNA is TGTGCCAGCAGCGTAGGTCTAGCGGGAGGCGAGCAGTACTTC.